One TCR beta chain is described in this entry. The data were obtained in a study of CD8 T cells in Susac syndrome. Reverse transcription of roughly 0.5 to 1 ug RNA used random hexamers. TCRdb reprocessed the immunoSEQ multiplex PCR reads with MiXCR, giving one entry per CDR3 protein. This table holds under 200,000 distinct CDR3 sequences, over 85% found once. This sequence originates from a human donor in good health. The sample taken for sequencing was CD4+ T cells from PBMCs.

CDR3 in amino acids: CASRDRDYGYTF. The DNA for the CDR3 is TGTGCCAGCAGGGACAGGGACTATGGCTACACCTTC. The chain has TRBV27 and TRBJ1-2, with TRBD1 identical over 8 bases. The germline gives CDR1 MNHEY, CDR2 SMNVEV (reference sequence). The trim removed 6 bases at V and 3 bases at J, leaving 0 bases unmatched. CDR3 length: 12 amino acids.